This entry describes one T cell receptor (beta chain). Its binding antigen is unknown. Per-nucleotide qualities are absent, and no much larger clonotype sits a single base away. The time point label, read with the paper, signifies: less than five weeks on oral tofacitinib. What this sample's treatment or condition label stands for: oral pan-JAK inhibitor, 5-10 mg twice daily. Lesional scalp punch biopsies and peripheral blood were collected from alopecia areata patients. PBMCs were separated by density centrifugation and stained for CD3, CD4 and CD8, after which CD4+ and CD8+ T cells were sorted on a FACSAria. Library preparation employed the immunoSEQ multiplex PCR assay. RNA was extracted from all samples and reverse transcribed into cDNA as template for TCR sequencing. First-strand cDNA was synthesized with SuperScript III using a 2:1 mix of oligo-dT and random hexamers. Amplification bias was assessed with a synthetic immune receptor repertoire, and residual bias was removed computationally. The study's own analysis went as follows. Raw reads were preprocessed to remove errors, and CDR3 was defined according to IMGT conventions as the region from the conserved cysteine to phenylalanine. To get clonality, Shannon entropy was normalized by log2 of the number of productive unique TCRs and the result was subtracted from 1. CD4 or CD8 identity of scalp clones was inferred by cross-referencing scalp TCRbeta sequences with sorted blood CD4 and CD8 repertoires. Not all clones reach the TCRdb copy of this immuneACCESS table, which keeps in-frame sequences only. Checked studies attribute under half of the gap to unresolved V genes and leave the rest unexplained. V and J calls plus clone size are reproduced from that table; the DNA served to infer D and trimming. This sample lists 90,000 to 150,000 clones; about 50% were detected once. The ten most abundant clones make up roughly 0.45% of the sample.

Compared with germline, V lacks 3 bases and J lacks 1 base; bases without a gene match: 13. Its CDR3 holds 18 amino acids, cysteine through phenylalanine. CDR3 DNA is the only sequence kept; it has 54 bases, read in frame from the first base. CDR1 and CDR2, per the germline V gene, are SGHRS and YFSETQ. The sample is drawn from a study of CD8+ T cells in alopecia areata (dated by TCRdb to the late 2010s). Describing the broader study: The treated patients took part in an open-label pilot trial in which moderate-to-severe alopecia areata was treated with oral tofacitinib at 5 to 10 mg twice daily. Tofacitinib was given for 6 to 18 months, followed by 6 months of follow-up off drug to assess delayed response and recurrence. For the treated patients, the SALT score, which quantifies what percentage of scalp surface area is affected, served as the measure of disease severity. To study T cell clonal expansion in alopecia areata, the researchers applied high-throughput TCRbeta sequencing to both the C3H/HeJ mouse model and human patients. On the human side, TCRbeta sequencing was run on scalp tissue and on sorted CD4+ and CD8+ peripheral blood T cells from healthy controls and from alopecia areata patients with either patchy or totalis/universalis disease. Tofacitinib-treated patients had biopsies at baseline and at 4 and 24 weeks of treatment, with a later scalp biopsy in several patients. Scalp clonality was compared across normal scalp (n=4), patchy alopecia areata scalp (n=8), and alopecia totalis/universalis scalp (n=8). The RNA source kit depended on sample type: the PAXgene miRNA kit for fixed scalp, the miRNeasy kit for PBMCs, and the RNeasy kit for mouse skin. TCRbeta CDR3 regions were amplified by immunoSEQ multiplex PCR using 35 Vbeta forward and 13 Jbeta reverse primers.

Findings and caveats that apply to the study as a whole: Unlike mouse skin, which is dominated by gammadelta T cells, normal human skin has resident alphabeta T cells that are also sequenced, and this complicates analysis of the scalp TCR repertoire. Because the treated cohort was small and had just a single nonresponder, larger studies are needed to establish links between baseline CD8+ expansion and response. Compared with mice, TCR sequences shared between patients were less clear, possibly partly because of HLA diversity across the patient population. Many expanded lesional clones persisted in scalp and blood during tofacitinib treatment, which may partly explain relapse after stopping treatment. Lesional scalp, especially in alopecia totalis/universalis, showed higher clonality and more expanded CD8+ clones than normal scalp, suggesting antigenic drive. Tofacitinib significantly decreased scalp clonality and the number of expanded CD8+ clones among the top 100 scalp clones.

The receptor chain draws on TRBV5-1 and TRBJ2-4; a stretch of 7 junction bases matches TRBD1. This material consisted of CD4+ T cells sorted from blood, taken at week 4, from a patient treated with tofacitinib. The TCR sequence derives from a human donor with alopecia areata. The sequence in DNA is TGCGCCAGCAGCTCCGGACAGGCTGGGTCCGCGGCCAAAAACATTCAGTACTTC. Translated, this gives CASSSGQAGSAAKNIQYF.